These T cell receptor beta chains were read from a single sample in a study of T cells after posttransplantation cyclophosphamide. The assay was immunoSEQ multiplex PCR, and TCRdb's table has in-frame clones only and misses some. This table holds several thousand clones, around 62% found once. The source material was memory CD8+ T cells sorted from blood. The receptor set was obtained from a man aged 30 to 39 in good health and a related stem cell transplant donor. Each CDR3 is given with its conserved first and last residue. Each record gives: CDR3 length, J gene, V gene, clone size, D gene, CDR3 DNA, CDR3 protein. A D gene is named only where the DNA matches it firmly. Clone size, where shown, is once, few, many, or a class for clones that have expanded.

13 TRBJ2-7 TRBV29-1 NA NA TGCAGCGTTTACCTACAGGGACCCTACGAGCAGTACTTC CSVYLQGPYEQYF
15 TRBJ2-2 TRBV4-3 NA NA TGCGCCAGCAGCCAAGATCAGGTCGGAACCGGGGAGCTGTTTTTT CASSQDQVGTGELFF
15 TRBJ2-1 TRBV28 NA NA TGTGCCAGCAGTCTACGAGCGGATAATAAAAATGAGCAGTTCTTC CASSLRADNKNEQFF
13 TRBJ2-7 TRBV5-1 NA NA TGCGCCAGCAGCTTGGGAGGCCTCTACGAGCAGTACTTC CASSLGGLYEQYF
18 TRBJ2-1 TRBV5-1 NA TRBD1 TGCGCCAGCAGCTCTATGGGACAGGGGATAAGCTCCTACAATGAGCAGTTCTTC CASSSMGQGISSYNEQFF
15 TRBJ2-3 TRBV6-1 few TRBD2 TGTGCCAGCTCCTTAGCGGGGGGCAGCACAGATACGCAGTATTTT CASSLAGGSTDTQYF
14 TRBJ2-7 TRBV4-3 once NA TGCGCCAGCAGCCCAAACACAGGGACCTACGAGCAGTACTTC CASSPNTGTYEQYF
15 TRBJ1-5 TRBV4-1 once NA TGCGCCAGCAGCCCCAGGGCGGTAAGCAATCAGCCCCAGCATTTT CASSPRAVSNQPQHF
16 TRBJ1-5 TRBV11-3 NA NA TGTGCCAGCAGCCCTGTGCGGCAGGGGAAAAATCAGCCCCAGCATTTT CASSPVRQGKNQPQHF
18 TRBJ2-1 TRBV10-3 NA NA TGTGCCATCAGTGAGTCTGTAGTTGGTGGGGCAATTTGGGATGAGCAGTTCTTC CAISESVVGGAIWDEQFF
13 TRBJ2-2 TRBV10-3 NA NA TGTGCCATCAGTGAACAGGGAACCGGGGAGCTGTTTTTT CAISEQGTGELFF
15 TRBJ2-5 TRBV7-2 NA TRBD1 TGTGCCAGCAGCCGTAGAAACAGGGGGCAAGAGACCCAGTACTTC CASSRRNRGQETQYF
15 TRBJ2-1 TRBV13 medium-sized NA TGTGCCAGCAGCTACCCGTCAGGGGTGGGCAATGAGCAGTTCTTC CASSYPSGVGNEQFF
14 TRBJ2-3 TRBV6-4 NA NA TGTGCCAGCAGTGGTGACGGGAACACAGATACGCAGTATTTT CASSGDGNTDTQYF
15 TRBJ1-1 TRBV4-2 NA NA TGTGCCAGCAGCCAAGAGACTGCCTCGAGCACTGAAGCTTTCTTT CASSQETASSTEAFF